The present entry profiles one T cell receptor beta chain with its context. The entry originates in a study of blood T cell repertoires in COVID-19. Original methodology: Reference gene primers were amplified, and this amplification served to estimate nucleated cell counts. Produced via immunoSEQ multiplex PCR; TCRdb's table is partial and in-frame only. The V and J calls and clone size come from that table; D and trimming were worked out from the DNA. The repertoire has 73,000 or so clones, roughly 88% of them found once; the top ten carry 7% to 8.5%. The germline V gene encodes CDR1 MGHRA and CDR2 YSYEKL. The CDR3 totals 18 residues. Trimming took 1 base from V and 4 from J; bases not matched to a gene: 10.

The chain uses TRBV4-1 and TRBJ2-6; 7 bases map to TRBD1. The material sequenced was peripheral blood. The clonotype originates from a man aged 25 to 45 with acute or convalescent COVID-19. The CDR3 region has the DNA TGCGCCAGCAGCCAAGGGCAGGGGGTCCCGGCCGGGGCCAACGTCCTGACTTTC. The encoded protein is CASSQGQGVPAGANVLTF.